The next 6 T cell receptor beta chains were all read from a single sample in a study of monozygotic twins with inflammatory bowel disease (dated 2019 in TCRdb). Libraries were constructed by 5' RACE. Sequencing took place on an Illumina HiSeq 2500. The reads were reprocessed in TCRdb, with one entry per CDR3 protein sequence and no accompanying DNA. The sample's clone listing holds more than 300,000 distinct CDR3 sequences. The biggest ten clones account for 2.5% to 3% of the sample. Sequencing was carried out using blood. These receptors were collected from a human donor with ulcerative colitis or Crohn's disease, or a healthy co-twin of an affected twin (not recorded which).

This chain connects TRBV6-5 to TRBJ2-7; TCRdb picks TRBD1, but there is no DNA to check that call. The CDR3 is 16 residues long. Germline lookup yields CDR1 MNHEY and CDR2 SVGAGI. The CDR3 sequence: CASSYPTGVGGYEQYF.

The rearrangement uses TRBV12-3 or TRBV12-4 and TRBJ1-1. The CDR3 sequence is 17 residues long. CDR3 sequence reads: CASNLGWGKAVDTEAFF.

The chain couples TRBV5-1 to TRBJ2-1. Looked up from germline, CDR1 is SGHRS and CDR2 is YFSETQ. This CDR3 has 14 amino acids. The CDR3 region is CASSQAGAYNEQFF. Filled out from reference TRBV5-1 and TRBJ2-1, the complete variable domain reads KAGVTQTPRYLIKTRGQQVTLSCSPISGHRSVSWYQQTPGQGLQFLFEYFSETQRNKGNFPGRFSGRQFSNSRSEMNVSTLELGDSALYLCASSQAGAYNEQFFGPGTRLTVL.

This chain uses TRBV7-2 with TRBJ2-3; TCRdb selects TRBD1, and the lack of DNA leaves this call unchecked. The CDR3 runs 15 residues. Germline-derived CDR1 and CDR2 are SGHTA and FQGNSA. CDR3: CASSLQGGGTDTQYF.

The chain uses TRBV7-9 and TRBJ1-6; TCRdb calls TRBD1, which cannot be checked without DNA. CDR3 size: 14 residues. Germline loops: CDR1 SEHNR, CDR2 FQNEAQ (reference sequence). CDR3 loop: CASSSDRVGSPLHF.

The genes are TRBV18 and TRBJ1-6; TCRdb outputs TRBD1, but without DNA this stays unchecked. Germline lookup yields CDR1 KGHSH and CDR2 LQKENI. This CDR3 spans 15 amino acids. The CDR3 sequence: CASSPTGILNSPLHF.